The 28 T cell receptor beta chains in this list originate from one sample, sequenced in a study of blood T cell repertoires in COVID-19. Some clones are missing from TCRdb's copy, which holds only in-frame ones; the method was immunoSEQ multiplex PCR. Among over 450,000 clones listed, roughly 89% were seen once. Sequenced material: peripheral blood. The receptors derive from a man younger than 35 with COVID-19, enrolled during active disease.

This chain joins TRBV4-1 and TRBJ2-7; weak D call: TRBD1 (5 bases). CDR3 length equals 15 residues. The V end was cut by 0 bases, the J end by 2 bases, with 11 bases between. Germline V gene data show CDR1 as MGHRA and CDR2 as YSYEKL. The CDR3 coding sequence is TGCGCCAGCAGCCAAGATCCAGGGTTGGCCTACGAGCAGTACTTC. This sequence encodes CASSQDPGLAYEQYF.

This clone was recorded a few times. This sequence joins TRBV11-2 and TRBJ1-5, with D unclear. The length of the CDR3 is 13 residues. Germline loops: CDR1 SGHAT, CDR2 FQNNGV. The ends were cut back, 4 bases at V and 6 bases at J, with 10 bases in the middle. The CDR3 nucleotides are TGTGCCAGCAGCTCGGAGGTGGGTCAGCCCCAGCATTTT. The encoded protein is CASSSEVGQPQHF. The full variable domain, with the rest looked up from reference TRBV11-2 and TRBJ1-5, is EAGVAQSPRYKIIEKRQSVAFWCNPISGHATLYWYQQILGQGPKLLIQFQNNGVVDDSQLPKDRFSAERLKGVDSTLKIQPAKLEDSAVYLCASSSEVGQPQHFGDGTRLSIL.

CDR3 nucleotide sequence: TGTGCCAGCAGCGTAGATCAGGGGCCTGAAAAACTGTTTTTT. Translation: CASSVDQGPEKLFF. The rearrangement links TRBV9 to TRBJ1-4, with a weak D call TRBD1 (6 bases). V dropped 0 bases and J dropped 7 bases, with 10 bases sitting between them. The CDR3 extends over 14 amino acids. Germline lookup yields CDR1 SGDLS and CDR2 YYNGEE.

This sequence joins TRBV10-3 and TRBJ2-1, with a weak D call TRBD2 (6 bases). The germline CDR1 and CDR2 sequences are ENHRY and SYGVKD. V was clipped by 5 bases and J by 10 bases, with 18 bases between them. CDR3 length equals 14 residues. The chain's CDR3 is CAISRDEGRKEQFF. The DNA of the CDR3 is TGTGCCATCAGTAGAGATGAAGGGAGGAAGGAGCAGTTCTTC.

The J gene is TRBJ2-2, the V gene TRBV18; no clear D gene. CDR1 is KGHSH and CDR2 is LQKENI in the germline V gene. V lost 8 bases and J lost 6, with 13 bases in between. The CDR3 sequence is 13 residues long. DNA for the CDR3: TGTGCCAGCACCCCTCTGGGCGCCGGGGAGCTGTTTTTT. Translation gives CASTPLGAGELFF.

This clone was seen only once. This chain uses TRBV2 with TRBJ2-7; D may be TRBD1 (6 bases). The CDR3 totals 15 residues. Trimming pared 6 bases from V and 5 bases from J, leaving 20 bases between. The germline gives CDR1 SNHLY, CDR2 FYNNEI. CDR3 nucleotides: TGTGCCAGCAGCGAACAGGGAAGGGGTTTGAACGAGCAGTACTTC. Its protein is CASSEQGRGLNEQYF.

The chain recombines TRBV2 with TRBJ2-3; 7 bases match TRBD2. The J segment lost 2 bases and the V segment lost 8 bases, leaving 4 bases of the junction unmatched. The CDR3 runs to 13 residues. Germline V gene lookup returns CDR1 SNHLY and CDR2 FYNNEI. The CDR3 reads CASGGVFTDTQYF. The DNA for the CDR3 is TGTGCCAGCGGGGGGGTTTTCACAGATACGCAGTATTTT.

The V gene is TRBV18, the J gene TRBJ2-5, with D possibly TRBD2 on 5 matching bases. CDR1 and CDR2 (germline): KGHSH, LQKENI. There are 13 residues in the CDR3. V gave up 8 bases and J gave up 0 bases, with 10 bases separating them. CDR3 residues: CASSREYQETQYF. The CDR3 coding sequence is TGTGCCAGCAGCCGGGAATACCAAGAGACCCAGTACTTC.

This clone was seen a single time. Other DNA variants within this sample encode the same CDR3. The genes are TRBV6-5 and TRBJ2-7; 8 nucleotides agree with TRBD1. The CDR3 extends over 14 amino acids. The V gene end was trimmed by 6 bases and the J gene end by 0 bases; junction bases not matched to a gene: 4. Germline V lookup: CDR1 MNHEY, CDR2 SVGAGI. This CDR3 reads CASSLDRGSYEQYF. The DNA for the CDR3 is TGTGCCAGCAGCCTCGACAGGGGCTCCTACGAGCAGTACTTC.

The genes are TRBV6-1 and TRBJ2-3, with D possibly TRBD2 on 7 matching bases. Germline V gives CDR1 MNHNS, CDR2 SASEGT. The CDR3 contains 17 residues. Trimming removed 0 bases from V and 1 base from J, with 14 bases in between. The CDR3 loop is CASSEAFVGGRTDTQYF. CDR3 nucleotides: TGTGCCAGCAGTGAAGCATTTGTGGGGGGGCGCACAGATACGCAGTATTTT.

The chain joins TRBV6-5 to TRBJ2-5, with 7 bases matching TRBD1. Germline CDR1 MNHEY, CDR2 SVGAGI. The CDR3 contains 15 residues. V shed 2 bases, J shed 1 base, and the junction held 4 bases outside the gene matches. In DNA, the CDR3 is TGTGCCAGCAGTTACCGCAGGGGGACCCAAGAGACCCAGTACTTC. Amino acids: CASSYRRGTQETQYF.

The V gene is TRBV25-1, the J gene TRBJ1-1, with D hard to call. Per the germline V gene, CDR1 is MGHDK and CDR2 is SYGVNS. Trimming left V 1 base short and J 1 base short, with 16 bases between. The CDR3 extends over 17 amino acids. The CDR3 spells CASSESVGVPSNTEAFF. The CDR3 DNA follows: TGTGCCAGCAGTGAATCTGTGGGAGTCCCCTCGAACACTGAAGCTTTCTTT. Full variable domain (rest looked up from reference TRBV25-1 and TRBJ1-1): EADIYQTPRYLVIGTGKKITLECSQTMGHDKMYWYQQDPGMELHLIHYSYGVNSTEKGDLSSESTVSRIRTEHFPLTLESARPSHTSQYLCASSESVGVPSNTEAFFGQGTRLTVV.

This clone was detected a few times. Other DNA sequences within the sample encode an identical CDR3. J is TRBJ2-3 and V is TRBV11-3; 10 positions match TRBD2. Germline V gives CDR1 SGHNT, CDR2 YENEEA. The CDR3 runs to 16 residues. The ends lost 1 base at V and 5 bases at J; junction bases unmatched: 6. The CDR3 bases are TGTGCCAGCAGCTTAGTCCTAGCGGGAGCGGGAGATACGCAGTATTTT. Encoded protein: CASSLVLAGAGDTQYF.

This clone appeared a single time. CDR3 nucleotide sequence: TGTGCCACCAATGACACCCCAGGGGATGGCTACACCTTC. Amino acids: CATNDTPGDGYTF. The chain recombines TRBV19 with TRBJ1-2, with TRBD1 as a possible D gene (6 bases). Trimming shortened V by 10 bases and J by 6 bases, and 18 bases separated the two germline ends. The CDR3 has 13 amino acids. The V gene's germline CDR1 is LNHDA and CDR2 SQIVND (reference sequence).

V and J are TRBV19 and TRBJ2-2; the match to TRBD2 covers 8 bases. The germline gives CDR1 LNHDA, CDR2 SQIVND (reference sequence). Trimming removed 7 bases from V and 5 bases from J; junction bases left unmatched: 15. There are 17 residues in the CDR3. This CDR3 reads CASTPPRERGYTGELFF. CDR3 DNA: TGTGCCAGTACTCCACCAAGGGAGCGGGGGTATACCGGGGAGCTGTTTTTT. Variable domain in full (rest from reference TRBV19 and TRBJ2-2): DGGITQSPKYLFRKEGQNVTLSCEQNLNHDAMYWYRQDPGQGLRLIYYSQIVNDFQKGDIAEGYSVSREKKESFPLTVTSAQKNPTAFYLCASTPPRERGYTGELFFGEGSRLTVL.

The chain combines TRBV7-2 with TRBJ2-1; 9 nucleotides align to TRBD2. The CDR3 has 15 amino acids. Trimming at V came to 3 bases and at J to 6 bases, leaving 6 bases not matched to a gene. Germline CDR1 reads SGHTA; CDR2 reads FQGNSA. CDR3 DNA: TGTGCCAGCAGCTTTAGCGGGAGAAGGACCAATGAGCAGTTCTTC. It specifies CASSFSGRRTNEQFF.

The chain employs TRBV11-3 and TRBJ2-7; D unresolved. Trimming took off 1 base at V and 2 bases at J, with 18 bases between the two ends. Germline V lookup: CDR1 SGHNT, CDR2 YENEEA. This CDR3 region has 17 residues. The CDR3 coding sequence is TGTGCCAGCAGCTTAGGACCCGAAAGACGCGGAACCTACGAGCAGTACTTC. Its translation: CASSLGPERRGTYEQYF.

The V call is TRBV5-1, the J call TRBJ2-1; 9 bases fit TRBD2. CDR1 and CDR2 from the germline V gene are SGHRS and YFSETQ. The V and J ends lost 4 bases and 3 bases, in that order; junction bases with no gene match: 11. The CDR3 length is 17 residues. CDR3 sequence (DNA): TGCGCCAGCAGCCCGAGCGGGGGGTCTATTTTCTACAATGAGCAGTTCTTC. It translates to CASSPSGGSIFYNEQFF.

The rearrangement joins TRBV14 to TRBJ2-7; 13 nucleotides line up with TRBD2. CDR1 is SGHDN, CDR2 FVKESK, per germline. The V gene end was trimmed by 6 bases and the J gene end by 8 bases; junction bases not matched to a gene: 7. CDR3 length: 14 residues. CDR3 amino acids: CASRDGTSGIQQYF. In DNA, the CDR3 is TGTGCCAGCAGGGACGGGACTAGCGGGATCCAGCAGTACTTC.

The chain couples TRBV18 to TRBJ1-1; maybe TRBD1 (5 bases). Looked up from germline, CDR1 is KGHSH and CDR2 is LQKENI. The CDR3 has 15 amino acids. Trimming took 4 bases from V and 1 from J, leaving 13 bases between them. CDR3 residues: CASSQSGGENTEAFF. The CDR3 nucleotides are TGTGCCAGCTCACAAAGTGGGGGGGAGAACACTGAAGCTTTCTTT.

V and J are TRBV15 and TRBJ2-5, with 9 nucleotides matching TRBD2. Germline CDR1 is LNHNV and CDR2 is YYDKDF (reference sequence). The CDR3 length is 15 residues. J gave up 5 bases and V 3 bases, and 7 bases lay outside the gene matches. The DNA of the CDR3 is TGTGCCACCAGCAGCAGGCGGGAGGGAATGGAGACCCAGTACTTC. Translating it yields CATSSRREGMETQYF.

The chain combines TRBV6-1 with TRBJ2-3; the match to TRBD2 covers 8 bases. The ends lost 2 bases at V and 3 bases at J; junction bases unmatched: 7. CDR1 MNHNS and CDR2 SASEGT come from the germline V gene. The CDR3 contains 16 residues. The DNA for the CDR3 is TGTGCCAGCAGTGAAAAGAAAGCGGGAGCGACAGATACGCAGTATTTT. This codes for CASSEKKAGATDTQYF.

The gene calls are TRBV19 and TRBJ1-2, with a possible D match to TRBD1 (5 bases). This CDR3 comprises 15 residues. CDR1 is LNHDA, CDR2 SQIVND, per germline (reference sequence). V lost 5 bases and J 8 bases, leaving 21 bases between the germline ends. The DNA of the CDR3 is TGTGCCAGTAGTGTCGGAAACAGGTTATCAGGGGGCTACACCTTC. It encodes CASSVGNRLSGGYTF.

This chain joins TRBV2 and TRBJ2-7, with 9 bases fitting TRBD1. V shed 1 base and J 3 bases; nucleotides not matched to a gene: 1. The germline V gene has CDR1 SNHLY and CDR2 FYNNEI. This CDR3 comprises 14 residues. This CDR3 is CASSEEDRGYEQYF. CDR3 bases: TGTGCCAGCAGTGAAGAGGACAGGGGCTACGAGCAGTACTTC.

The chain employs TRBV5-6 and TRBJ2-5, with TRBD2 matching 15 bases. Germline loops: CDR1 SGHDT, CDR2 YYEEEE. V lost 2 bases and J lost 5; bases outside the gene matches: 7. The CDR3 runs 17 residues. CDR3 bases: TGTGCCAGCAGCTTCTGGACTAGCGGGGGGGCGGCGGAGACCCAGTACTTC. Its translation: CASSFWTSGGAAETQYF. The full variable domain, with the rest looked up from reference TRBV5-6 and TRBJ2-5, is DAGVTQSPTHLIKTRGQQVTLRCSPKSGHDTVSWYQQALGQGPQFIFQYYEEEERQRGNFPDRFSGHQFPNYSSELNVNALLLGDSALYLCASSFWTSGGAAETQYFGPGTRLLVL.

This clone was seen once. This chain connects TRBV6-5 to TRBJ2-5; TRBD1 matches at 9 bases. The length of the CDR3 is 14 residues. Germline CDR1 MNHEY, CDR2 SVGAGI. Unmatched junction bases numbered 7, after V lost 7 bases and J lost 4 bases. As DNA, the CDR3 is TGTGCCAGCACCACTCAGACAGGGGGAGAGACCCAGTACTTC. Translated, it gives CASTTQTGGETQYF.

As DNA, the CDR3 is TGTGCCAGCAGTAAGGGGGCAGATACGCAGTATTTT. It codes for CASSKGADTQYF. The rearrangement uses TRBV9 and TRBJ2-3; possible D gene TRBD1, 6 bases. CDR3 length: 12 amino acids. The ends were cut back, 5 bases at V and 4 bases at J, with 8 bases in the middle. Germline V gene lookup returns CDR1 SGDLS and CDR2 YYNGEE. The entire variable domain, with the rest obtained from reference TRBV9 and TRBJ2-3, is as follows: DSGVTQTPKHLITATGQRVTLRCSPRSGDLSVYWYQQSLDQGLQFLIQYYNGEERAKGNILERFSAQQFPDLHSELNLSSLELGDSALYFCASSKGADTQYFGPGTRLTVL.

The chain employs TRBV15 and TRBJ2-7; 9 bases are shared with TRBD1. CDR1 is LNHNV and CDR2 is YYDKDF in the germline V gene (reference sequence). The CDR3 extends over 17 amino acids. Trimming took 0 bases from V and 4 from J; bases not matched to a gene: 10. The CDR3 coding sequence is TGTGCCACCAGCAGAGATCGGCCGGGACAGGGAAGATACGAGCAGTACTTC. Amino acids: CATSRDRPGQGRYEQYF.